These T cell receptor beta chains were read from a single sample in a study of blood T cell repertoires in COVID-19. The method was immunoSEQ multiplex PCR; TCRdb's version includes in-frame clones alone and lacks a portion of them. The table shows fewer than 85,000 clones, with 88% occurring only once. The specimen was peripheral blood. Receptor source: a human donor in a cohort sampled during active COVID-19. The CDR3 runs from the conserved cysteine through the conserved F or W. Fields, in order: J gene, D gene, V gene, clone size, CDR3 DNA, CDR3 protein. The D gene is left open where the match is weak. Clone size is not always given. Where it is, it says once, few, many or a class for expanded clones.

>TRBJ2-7|-|TRBV7-2|-
TGTGCCAGCAGCTTAAGTCCGGGAGTATCGATATACGAGCAGTACTTC
CASSLSPGVSIYEQYF
>TRBJ2-7|-|TRBV28|once
TGTGCCAGCAGTTTAGGACAACGGCAGTACTTC
CASSLGQRQYF
>TRBJ1-2|TRBD1|TRBV25-1|-
TGTGCCAGCAGTCCGGGACAGGTTGCTGGCTACACCTTC
CASSPGQVAGYTF
>TRBJ2-1|TRBD2|TRBV19|few
TGTGCCATCGGGACTAGCGGCCACAATGAGCAGTTCTTC
CAIGTSGHNEQFF
>TRBJ1-2|-|TRBV12-3/TRBV12-4|-
TGTGCCAGCAGTTTACGGGGGGGGTATGGCTACACCTTC
CASSLRGGYGYTF
>TRBJ1-5|TRBD1|TRBV5-6|-
TGTGCCAGCAGCTTTTGGACAGGGGGCAATCAGCCCCAGCATTTT
CASSFWTGGNQPQHF
>TRBJ2-7|-|TRBV3-1/TRBV3-2|-
TGTGCCAGCAGCCAAGATAAAGCGGGCAGCGAGCAGTACTTC
CASSQDKAGSEQYF
>TRBJ2-5|-|TRBV15|-
TGTGCCACCAGCAGAAGACAGGCGAAACAAGAGACCCAGTACTTC
CATSRRQAKQETQYF
>TRBJ1-1|-|TRBV29-1|few
TGCAGCGTTGCTTCACAAACCTTCATGAACACTGAAGCTTTCTTT
CSVASQTFMNTEAFF
>TRBJ1-5|-|TRBV5-1|-
TGCGCCAGCAGCTTGGGGACGGGGCAGCCCCAGCATTTT
CASSLGTGQPQHF
>TRBJ2-3|-|TRBV10-3|-
TGTGCCATCAGTGAGGTTCCTAGCACAGATACGCAGTATTTT
CAISEVPSTDTQYF
>TRBJ2-5|-|TRBV5-4|-
TGTGCCAGCAGCAGGAAGGACTTACAAGAGACCCAGTACTTC
CASSRKDLQETQYF
>TRBJ2-2|TRBD1|TRBV28|few
TGTGCCAGCAGTTTTTTGCAGGGGGCTGGCGGGGAGCTGTTTTTT
CASSFLQGAGGELFF
>TRBJ1-2|TRBD1|TRBV5-1|once
TGCGCCAGCAGCCCGGGACAGGGCTATGGCTACACCTTC
CASSPGQGYGYTF
>TRBJ1-2|-|TRBV6-6|-
TGTGCCAGCAGACCACAGGGCACTCTAGGCGGCTACACCTTC
CASRPQGTLGGYTF
>TRBJ1-2|-|TRBV30|-
TGTGCCTGGAGGGGGCCCGGCTATGGCTACACCTTC
CAWRGPGYGYTF
>TRBJ2-2|-|TRBV19|-
TGTGCCAGTAGTTTTCAGGGCCGGAGGGGCGAGGAGCTGTTTTTT
CASSFQGRRGEELFF
>TRBJ2-1|-|TRBV7-9|-
TGTGCCAGCAGCTTAACTGGGAGTGCCGATGAGCAGTTCTTC
CASSLTGSADEQFF
>TRBJ1-5|-|TRBV12-3/TRBV12-4|-
TGTGCCAGCCAGGGGAACGATCAGCCCCAGCATTTT
CASQGNDQPQHF
>TRBJ2-7|TRBD1|TRBV5-1|-
TGCGCCAGCAGCCCCAGGACAGGGGACGACGAGCAGTACTTC
CASSPRTGDDEQYF